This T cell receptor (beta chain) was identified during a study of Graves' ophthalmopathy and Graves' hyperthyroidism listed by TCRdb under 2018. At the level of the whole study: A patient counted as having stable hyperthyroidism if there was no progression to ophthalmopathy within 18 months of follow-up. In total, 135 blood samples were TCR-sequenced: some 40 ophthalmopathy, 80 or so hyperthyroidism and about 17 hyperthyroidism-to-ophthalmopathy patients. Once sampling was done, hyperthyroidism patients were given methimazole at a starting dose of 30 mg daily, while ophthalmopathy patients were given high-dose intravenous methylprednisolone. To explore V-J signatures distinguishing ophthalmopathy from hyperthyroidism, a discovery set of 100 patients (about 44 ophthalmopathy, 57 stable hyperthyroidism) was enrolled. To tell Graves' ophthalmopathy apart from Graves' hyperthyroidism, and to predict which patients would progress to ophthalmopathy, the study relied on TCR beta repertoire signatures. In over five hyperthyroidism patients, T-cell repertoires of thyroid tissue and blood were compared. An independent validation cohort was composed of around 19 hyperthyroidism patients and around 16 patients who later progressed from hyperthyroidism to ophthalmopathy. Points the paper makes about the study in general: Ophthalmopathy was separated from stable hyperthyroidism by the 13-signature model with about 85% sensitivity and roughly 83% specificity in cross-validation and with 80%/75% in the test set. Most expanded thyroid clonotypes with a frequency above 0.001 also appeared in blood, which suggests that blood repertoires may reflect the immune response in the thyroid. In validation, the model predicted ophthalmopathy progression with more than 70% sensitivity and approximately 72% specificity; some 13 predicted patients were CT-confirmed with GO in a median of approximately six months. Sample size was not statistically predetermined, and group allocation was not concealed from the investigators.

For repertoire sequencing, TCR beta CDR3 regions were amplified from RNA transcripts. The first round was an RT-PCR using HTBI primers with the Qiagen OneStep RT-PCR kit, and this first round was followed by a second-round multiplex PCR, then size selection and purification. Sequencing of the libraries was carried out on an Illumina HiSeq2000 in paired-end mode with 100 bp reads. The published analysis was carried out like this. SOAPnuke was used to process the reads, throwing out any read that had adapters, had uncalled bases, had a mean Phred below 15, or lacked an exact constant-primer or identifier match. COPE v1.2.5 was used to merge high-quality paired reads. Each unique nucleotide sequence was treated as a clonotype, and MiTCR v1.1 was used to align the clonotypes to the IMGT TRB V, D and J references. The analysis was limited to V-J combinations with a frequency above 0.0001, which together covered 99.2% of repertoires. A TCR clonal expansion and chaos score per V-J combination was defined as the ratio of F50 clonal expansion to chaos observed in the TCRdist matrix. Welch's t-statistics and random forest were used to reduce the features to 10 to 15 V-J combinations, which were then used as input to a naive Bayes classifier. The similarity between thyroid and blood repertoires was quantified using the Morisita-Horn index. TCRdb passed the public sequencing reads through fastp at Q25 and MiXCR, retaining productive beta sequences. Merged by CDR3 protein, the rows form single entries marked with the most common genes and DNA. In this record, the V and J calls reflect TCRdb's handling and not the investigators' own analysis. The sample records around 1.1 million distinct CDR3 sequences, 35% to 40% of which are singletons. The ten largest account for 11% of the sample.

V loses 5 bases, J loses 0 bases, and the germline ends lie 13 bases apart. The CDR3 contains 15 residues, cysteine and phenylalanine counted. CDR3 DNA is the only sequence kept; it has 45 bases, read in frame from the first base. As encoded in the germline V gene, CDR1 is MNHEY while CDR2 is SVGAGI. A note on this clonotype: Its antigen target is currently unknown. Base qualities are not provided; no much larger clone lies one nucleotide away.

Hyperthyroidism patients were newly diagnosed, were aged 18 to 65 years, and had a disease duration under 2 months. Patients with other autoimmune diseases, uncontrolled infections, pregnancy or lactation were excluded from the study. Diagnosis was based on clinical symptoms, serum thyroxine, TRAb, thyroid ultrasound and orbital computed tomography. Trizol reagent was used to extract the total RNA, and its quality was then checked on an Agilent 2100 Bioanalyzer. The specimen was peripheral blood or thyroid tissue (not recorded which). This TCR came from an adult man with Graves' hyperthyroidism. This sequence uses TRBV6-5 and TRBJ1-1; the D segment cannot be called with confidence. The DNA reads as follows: TGTGCCAGCAGTGGGATGGGCGGCATGAACACTGAAGCTTTCTTT. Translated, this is CASSGMGGMNTEAFF.